These T cell receptor beta chains were read from a single sample in a study of OX40 agonist ivuxolimab in advanced cancers. Produced via immunoSEQ multiplex PCR; TCRdb's table is partial and in-frame only. This repertoire shows about 100,000 clones, approximately 91% found once; its top ten account for around 0.15%. The specimen was CD4+ or CD8+ T cells sorted from blood, collected in a trial of the OX40 agonist ivuxolimab. Source of these receptors: an adult with an advanced solid tumor such as melanoma, head and neck, liver or kidney cancer. Both conserved end residues are trimmed from each CDR3. Each record gives: V gene, J gene, CDR3 protein.

TRBV28	TRBJ2-5	ASSTYSGGDQETQY
TRBV6-6	TRBJ2-1	ASSATGTSPNEQF
TRBV5-1	TRBJ1-1	ASSPGQRNTEAF
TRBV19	TRBJ1-2	ATRDRGQNGYT
TRBV27	TRBJ2-7	ASSHGPRPYEQY
TRBV28	TRBJ1-1	ASIAAQRVEAF
TRBV28	TRBJ2-3	ASSQTDLNTQY
TRBV14	TRBJ2-5	ASSQEATRWETQY
TRBV5-4	TRBJ2-1	ASSLRDRGSQF
TRBV27	TRBJ2-5	ASSLKGGLWETQY
TRBV15	TRBJ2-7	ATGLDRGNEQY
TRBV29-1	TRBJ2-1	SVPRGLAEQSSYNEQF
TRBV6-1	TRBJ2-5	ASSPDRPQETQY
TRBV7-3	TRBJ2-3	ASSLLAGGADTQY
TRBV6-1	TRBJ2-7	ASRLGTGVYEQY
TRBV7-3	TRBJ1-1	ASSLTTGRAEAF
TRBV7-6	TRBJ1-4	ASSFYPLTGISEKLF
TRBV29-1	TRBJ1-1	SVQPGRTEAF
TRBV5-1	TRBJ2-1	ASSGDSGAEQF
TRBV29-1	TRBJ1-2	SVALGRAGYT
TRBV28	TRBJ2-5	ASRVSPGMETQY
TRBV9	TRBJ2-1	ASSVGLAGYNEQF
TRBV11-2	TRBJ1-5	ASSLGTGRNQPQH
TRBV19	TRBJ1-1	ASSPSGGARTEAF
TRBV10-3	TRBJ2-7	AIRDSKGDRNYEQY
TRBV7-7	TRBJ2-5	ASSLFGRETQY
TRBV5-1	TRBJ2-5	ASSGARGAEETQY
TRBV19	TRBJ2-3	ASRRGESGTDTQY
TRBV27	TRBJ2-2	ASSLYGTLNTGELF
TRBV5-1	TRBJ1-1	ASSSTQGWRVGSEAF
TRBV6-1	TRBJ1-1	ASSVVTNTEAF
TRBV10-3	TRBJ2-3	AISVSGRVDTQY
TRBV5-8	TRBJ2-6	ASSARARGITGANVLT